Here is one T cell receptor beta chain with its context. This sample is part of a study of blood T cells in healthy people across ages. Through a sample-barcoded 5' primer and a J-beta primer mix, a second PCR was run for roughly 7 to 11 cycles. TCRdb reanalysed the 5' RACE reads using MiXCR and keeps one entry per CDR3 protein. The data show some 900,000 distinct CDR3 sequences, with about 44% seen just once and around 15% held by the top ten. Germline CDR1 is LNHNV and CDR2 is YYDKDF (reference sequence). The germline V and J ends were trimmed by 1 base and 5 bases, with 12 bases remaining between them. The CDR3 spans 15 residues.

The sample taken for sequencing was blood. The receptor comes from a man aged 25 to 40 in good health. The rearrangement joins TRBV15 to TRBJ2-1; D not certain. CDR3 sequence: CATSRVIGEDNEQFF. The CDR3 DNA sequence: TGTGCCACCAGCAGAGTTATAGGCGAAGACAATGAGCAGTTCTTC.